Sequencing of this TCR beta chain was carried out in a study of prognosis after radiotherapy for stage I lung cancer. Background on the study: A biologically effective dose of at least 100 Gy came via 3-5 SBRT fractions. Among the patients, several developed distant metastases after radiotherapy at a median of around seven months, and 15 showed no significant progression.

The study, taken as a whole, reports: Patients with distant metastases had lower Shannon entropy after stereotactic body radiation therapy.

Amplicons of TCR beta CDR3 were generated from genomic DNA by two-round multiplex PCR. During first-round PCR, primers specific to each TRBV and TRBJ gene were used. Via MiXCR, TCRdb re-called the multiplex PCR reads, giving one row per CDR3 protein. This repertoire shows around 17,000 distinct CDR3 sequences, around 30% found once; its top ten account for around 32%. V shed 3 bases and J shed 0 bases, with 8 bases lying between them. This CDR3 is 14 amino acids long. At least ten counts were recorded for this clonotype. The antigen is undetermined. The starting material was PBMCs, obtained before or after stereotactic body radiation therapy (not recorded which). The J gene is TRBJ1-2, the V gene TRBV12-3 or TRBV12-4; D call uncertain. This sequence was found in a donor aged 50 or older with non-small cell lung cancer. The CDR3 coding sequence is TGTGCCAGCAGTTTGCCGTTAACTAACTATGGCTACACCTTC. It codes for CASSLPLTNYGYTF.